This TCR beta chain was captured in a study of Ad26.COV2.S vaccination and SARS-CoV-2 variants. About the research overall: Into the muscle, Ad26.COV2.S was dosed once or twice, 56 days apart.

Study findings and constraints: Substantial breadth was reported for post-vaccination spike-specific CD8+ and CD4+ T cells. Total T cell responses, in the TCR breadth and depth analyses, may have been underestimated. The placebo group had lower spike-specific TCR breadth than the vaccine recipients did.

Germline V gives CDR1 SGHDT, CDR2 YYEEEE. The V gene lost 0 bases and the J gene lost 1 base, with 10 bases spanning the gap. The CDR3 consists of 15 residues. Assay used: immunoSEQ multiplex PCR; TCRdb lists only in-frame clones, some missing. The table shows 250,000 or so clones, with approximately 90% occurring only once. The treatment was: 15 to 20 received Ad26.COV2.S at low or high dose, single or two shots; five or six received placebo; per-sample allocation not given. Day 63 following the first vaccine or placebo injection was when the samples were taken. As to this clone: No antigen is known for it.

The clonotype originates from a person aged 18-60 years who received the Ad26.COV2.S COVID-19 vaccine or a placebo. Sequencing was performed on peripheral blood, taken in a trial of Ad26.COV2.S vaccine versus placebo. The chain carries TRBV5-6 and TRBJ1-1; unclear D gene. In DNA, the CDR3 is TGTGCCAGCAGCTTGGGCGGAGGGAGGAACACTGAAGCTTTCTTT. Translating gives CASSLGGGRNTEAFF.